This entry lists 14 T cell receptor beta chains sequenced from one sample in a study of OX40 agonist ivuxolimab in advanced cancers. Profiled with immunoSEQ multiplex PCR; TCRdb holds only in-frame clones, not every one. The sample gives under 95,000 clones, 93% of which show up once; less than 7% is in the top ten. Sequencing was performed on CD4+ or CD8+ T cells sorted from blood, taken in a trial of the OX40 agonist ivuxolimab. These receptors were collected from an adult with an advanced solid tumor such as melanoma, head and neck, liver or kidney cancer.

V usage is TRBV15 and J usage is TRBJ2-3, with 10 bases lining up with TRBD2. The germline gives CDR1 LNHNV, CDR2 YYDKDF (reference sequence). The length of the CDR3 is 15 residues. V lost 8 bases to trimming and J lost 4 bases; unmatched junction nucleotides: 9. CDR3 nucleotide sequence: TGTGCCACCCACCGTAGCGGGAGGTTAGCAGATACGCAGTATTTT. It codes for CATHRSGRLADTQYF.

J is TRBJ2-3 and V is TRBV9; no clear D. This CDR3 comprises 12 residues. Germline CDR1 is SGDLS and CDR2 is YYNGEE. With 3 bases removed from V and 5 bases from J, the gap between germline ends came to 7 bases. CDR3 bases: TGTGCCAGCAGCGCCTTCATAGATACGCAGTATTTT. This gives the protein CASSAFIDTQYF. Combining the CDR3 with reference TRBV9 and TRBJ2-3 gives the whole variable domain DSGVTQTPKHLITATGQRVTLRCSPRSGDLSVYWYQQSLDQGLQFLIQYYNGEERAKGNILERFSAQQFPDLHSELNLSSLELGDSALYFCASSAFIDTQYFGPGTRLTVL.

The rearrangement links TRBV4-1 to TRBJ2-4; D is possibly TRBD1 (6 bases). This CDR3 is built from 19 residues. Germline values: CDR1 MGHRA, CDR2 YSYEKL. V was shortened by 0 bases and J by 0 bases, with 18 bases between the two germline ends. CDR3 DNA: TGCGCCAGCAGCCAAGATAGGGACAAACAGTTATCAGCCAAAAACATTCAGTACTTC. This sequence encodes CASSQDRDKQLSAKNIQYF.

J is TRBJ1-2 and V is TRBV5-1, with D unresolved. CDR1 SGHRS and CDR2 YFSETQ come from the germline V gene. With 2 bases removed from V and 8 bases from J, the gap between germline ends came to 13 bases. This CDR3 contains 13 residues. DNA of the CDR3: TGCGCCAGCAGCTTCTCGTGGGCCAGCGGCTACACCTTC. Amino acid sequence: CASSFSWASGYTF.

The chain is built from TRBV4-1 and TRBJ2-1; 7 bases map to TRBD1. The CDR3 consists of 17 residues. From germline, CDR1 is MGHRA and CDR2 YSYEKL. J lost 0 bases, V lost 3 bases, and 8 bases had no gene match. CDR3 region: CASSQTGLPSSYNEQFF. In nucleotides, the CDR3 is TGCGCCAGCAGCCAGACAGGGCTCCCTAGCTCCTACAATGAGCAGTTCTTC.

The CDR3 DNA reads as TGCAGCGTTGAAGTGTTTCCGGGGTTAGGCACAGATACGCAGTATTTT. Translation gives CSVEVFPGLGTDTQYF. V usage is TRBV29-1 and J usage is TRBJ2-3; tentative D call: TRBD2 (5 bases). Germline CDR1 and CDR2: SQVTM and ANQGSEA. The CDR3 has 16 residues. The V end lost 1 base, the J end lost 1 base, and 15 bases lay between the germline ends.

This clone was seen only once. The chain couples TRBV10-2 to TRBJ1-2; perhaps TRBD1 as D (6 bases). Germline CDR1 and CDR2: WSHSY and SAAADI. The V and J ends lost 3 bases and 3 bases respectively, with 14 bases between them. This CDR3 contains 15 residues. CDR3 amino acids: CASSERPYRDYGYTF. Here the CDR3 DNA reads TGCGCCAGCAGTGAAAGGCCCTACAGGGACTATGGCTACACCTTC.

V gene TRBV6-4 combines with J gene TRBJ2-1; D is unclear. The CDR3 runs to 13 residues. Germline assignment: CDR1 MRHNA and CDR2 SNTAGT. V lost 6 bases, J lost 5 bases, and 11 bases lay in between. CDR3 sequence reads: CASRDLLDNEQFF. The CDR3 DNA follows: TGTGCCAGCAGGGACCTTTTAGACAATGAGCAGTTCTTC.

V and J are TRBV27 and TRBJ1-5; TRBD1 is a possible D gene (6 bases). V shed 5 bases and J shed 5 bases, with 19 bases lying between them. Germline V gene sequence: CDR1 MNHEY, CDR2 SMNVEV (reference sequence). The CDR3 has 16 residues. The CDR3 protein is CASSTTRQANDQPQHF. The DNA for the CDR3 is TGTGCCAGCAGTACCACAAGACAGGCGAACGATCAGCCCCAGCATTTT.

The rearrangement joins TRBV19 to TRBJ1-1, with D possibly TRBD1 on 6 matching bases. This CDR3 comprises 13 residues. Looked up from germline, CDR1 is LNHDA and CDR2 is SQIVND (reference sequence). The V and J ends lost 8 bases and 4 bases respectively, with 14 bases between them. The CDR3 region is CASGGHPGTEAFF. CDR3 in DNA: TGTGCCAGTGGGGGACACCCAGGCACTGAAGCTTTCTTT.

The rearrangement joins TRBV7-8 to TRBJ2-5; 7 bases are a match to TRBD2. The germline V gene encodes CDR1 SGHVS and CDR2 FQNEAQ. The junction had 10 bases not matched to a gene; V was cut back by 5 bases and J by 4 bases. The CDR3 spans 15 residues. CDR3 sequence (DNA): TGTGCCAGCAGCCAGGAGACTAGCTGGGGAGAGACCCAGTACTTC. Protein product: CASSQETSWGETQYF.

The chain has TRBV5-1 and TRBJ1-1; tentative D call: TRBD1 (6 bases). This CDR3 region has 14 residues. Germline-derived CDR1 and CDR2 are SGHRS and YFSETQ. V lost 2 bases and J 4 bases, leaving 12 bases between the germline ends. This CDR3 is CASSLEGGGTEAFF. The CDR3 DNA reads TGCGCCAGCAGCTTAGAGGGAGGGGGCACTGAAGCTTTCTTT.

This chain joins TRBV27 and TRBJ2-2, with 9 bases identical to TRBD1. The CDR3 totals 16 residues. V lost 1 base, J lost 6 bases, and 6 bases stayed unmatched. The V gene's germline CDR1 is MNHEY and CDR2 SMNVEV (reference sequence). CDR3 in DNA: TGTGCCAGCAGTTTATTGATCACAGGGGGCCCCGGGGAGCTGTTTTTT. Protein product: CASSLLITGGPGELFF.

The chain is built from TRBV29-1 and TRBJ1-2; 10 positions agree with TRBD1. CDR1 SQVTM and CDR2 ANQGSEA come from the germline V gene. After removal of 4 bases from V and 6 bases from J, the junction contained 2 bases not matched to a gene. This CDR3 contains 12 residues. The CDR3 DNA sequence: TGCAGCGTTGTAGGACAGGGGGATGGCTACACCTTC. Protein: CSVVGQGDGYTF. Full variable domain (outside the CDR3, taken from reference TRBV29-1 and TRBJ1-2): SAVISQKPSRDICQRGTSLTIQCQVDSQVTMMFWYRQQPGQSLTLIATANQGSEATYESGFVIDKFPISRPNLTFSTLTVSNMSPEDSSIYLCSVVGQGDGYTFGSGTRLTVV.